A single sample is the source of the 11 T cell receptor beta chains below, sequenced in a study of T-cell memory formation after mild COVID-19. TCRdb recomputed calls from the 5' RACE reads with MiXCR, one row per CDR3 protein. The data hold fewer than 60,000 distinct CDR3 sequences, with roughly 12% observed a single time. The specimen was PBMCs or a T cell subset sorted from them (not recorded which). The receptors shown here come from a man aged 18 to 30 who had mild COVID-19 (a few samples of this study predate the infection). Cell type and time point are not known.

V gene TRBV21-1 combines with J gene TRBJ2-7; the table's D call of TRBD2 was not tested on the DNA. TRBV21-1 is labeled a pseudogene. This CDR3 is built from 13 residues. CDR3 loop: CASSKGGAYEQYV. The CDR3 coding sequence is TGTGCCAGCAGCAAAGGCGGGGCCTACGAGCAGTACGTC.

This sequence joins TRBV5-1 and TRBJ1-3; D is unclear. V was cut by 6 bases and J by 0 bases, with 7 bases left in between. The CDR3 totals 13 residues. The germline CDR1 and CDR2 sequences are SGHRS and YFSETQ. The CDR3 DNA follows: TGCGCCAGCAAACCAGACTCTGGAAACACCATATATTTT. Translating it yields CASKPDSGNTIYF. Complete variable domain (other parts from reference TRBV5-1 and TRBJ1-3): KAGVTQTPRYLIKTRGQQVTLSCSPISGHRSVSWYQQTPGQGLQFLFEYFSETQRNKGNFPGRFSGRQFSNSRSEMNVSTLELGDSALYLCASKPDSGNTIYFGEGSWLTVV.

The chain carries TRBV7-8 and TRBJ1-4, with a tentative D call TRBD1 (5 bases). The V end lost 8 bases, the J end lost 7 bases, and 17 bases lay between the germline ends. Germline CDR1 reads SGHVS; CDR2 reads FQNEAQ. The CDR3 is made up of 14 amino acids. DNA of the CDR3: TGTGCCAGCCCAGATCGTCCCGGGGGTGAAAAACTGTTTTTT. Translated: CASPDRPGGEKLFF.

This clonotype was recorded a few times. The chain has TRBV7-2 and TRBJ1-1; no clear D gene. V was trimmed by 11 bases and J by 11 bases, leaving 15 bases between them. Germline CDR1 is SGHTA and CDR2 is FQGNSA. This CDR3 is 10 amino acids long. The CDR3 loop reads CAFCLLGAFF. The CDR3 DNA follows: TGTGCCTTCTGTCTCCTGGGGGCTTTCTTT. The whole variable domain, filled in from reference TRBV7-2 and TRBJ1-1, reads GAGVSQSPSNKVTEKGKDVELRCDPISGHTALYWYRQSLGQGLEFLIYFQGNSAPDKSGLPSDRFSAERTGGSVSTLTIQRTQQEDSAVYLCAFCLLGAFFGQGTRLTVV.

This clonotype was detected only a few times. This rearrangement joins TRBV6-6 to TRBJ2-7; possibly TRBD2 for D (6 bases). CDR1 and CDR2 from the germline V gene are MNHNY and SVGAGI (reference sequence). The CDR3 sequence is 13 residues long. The germline V and J ends were trimmed by 2 bases and 6 bases, with 11 bases remaining between them. The CDR3 sequence: CASSYGQAGEQYF. CDR3 DNA sequence: TGTGCCAGCAGTTACGGGCAAGCGGGCGAGCAGTACTTC.

The rearrangement joins TRBV19 to TRBJ1-2; TRBD1 matches at 7 bases. In germline, CDR1 is LNHDA, CDR2 SQIVND (reference sequence). CDR3 length equals 13 residues. Losses at the gene ends were 5 bases for V and 9 bases for J; bases not matched to a gene: 9. The CDR3 is CASSADRVLSYTF. The CDR3 DNA sequence: TGTGCCAGTAGTGCCGACAGGGTTTTGAGCTACACCTTC.

This chain uses TRBV7-8 with TRBJ1-1; D uncertain. Deletions cut 2 bases from V and 1 base from J, with 11 bases between. CDR3 length equals 15 residues. CDR1 and CDR2 (germline): SGHVS, FQNEAQ. As DNA, the CDR3 is TGTGCCAGCAGCTTAAATGCCGATGGGAACACTGAAGCTTTCTTT. Protein sequence: CASSLNADGNTEAFF.

This clonotype was picked up many times. The chain carries TRBV7-2 and TRBJ2-3, with TRBD2 identical over 12 bases. Unmatched junction bases numbered 7, after V lost 6 bases and J lost 6 bases. CDR3 length: 15 residues. CDR1 SGHTA and CDR2 FQGNSA come from the germline V gene. CDR3 nucleotide sequence: TGTGCCAGCAGTTCCCCTAGCGGGGGGGAGGATACGCAGTATTTT. Translating it yields CASSSPSGGEDTQYF.

This clonotype was counted a few times. The J gene is TRBJ1-1, the V gene TRBV5-1; D gene ambiguous. CDR3 length: 15 residues. Looked up from germline, CDR1 is SGHRS and CDR2 is YFSETQ. Trimming removed 3 bases at V and 0 bases at J, with 12 bases between. The DNA for the CDR3 is TGCGCCAGCAGCTCCTTTCTAGGCATGAACACTGAAGCTTTCTTT. Encoded protein: CASSSFLGMNTEAFF.

This chain links TRBV9 with TRBJ2-3; 8 nucleotides line up with TRBD1. The CDR3 contains 14 residues. J was trimmed by 1 base and V by 3 bases; bases with no gene match: 1. Germline V gene data show CDR1 as SGDLS and CDR2 as YYNGEE. DNA for the CDR3: TGTGCCAGCAGCGCGGACAGGGGCACAGATACGCAGTATTTT. Amino acids: CASSADRGTDTQYF.

The rearrangement joins TRBV7-2 to TRBJ2-1; 7 nucleotides line up with TRBD1. V lost 3 bases and J lost 6; bases outside the gene matches: 5. This CDR3 contains 14 residues. CDR1 and CDR2 from the germline V gene are SGHTA and FQGNSA. CDR3 protein: CASSLDRSVNEQFF. DNA for the CDR3: TGTGCCAGCAGCTTGGACAGGTCAGTCAATGAGCAGTTCTTC.